The sample holds many counts of the clone carrying this T cell receptor (beta chain). What it recognizes is unknown. In germline, CDR1 is MNHEY, CDR2 SMNVEV (reference sequence). The CDR3 has 17 amino acids. V lost 6 bases, J lost 0 bases, and 20 bases lay in between. Construction of TCR beta libraries relied on iRepertoire HTBI primers and on Arm-PCR targeting CDR3 regions. TCRdb re-called the multiplex PCR reads through MiXCR, storing one row per CDR3 protein. The sample lists 250,000 to 300,000 distinct CDR3 sequences, 15% to 20% occurring once. These data belong to a study of regulatory T cells in long-lasting Graves disease. Study findings and constraints: Among persistent patients, a larger number of public clonotypes were shared (about 3,000) than among newly diagnosed patients (around 980).

Specified time point: newly diagnosed GD, antithyroid drugs for less than 3 months. RNA from PBMCs was the source of the TCR library. Separately, the same data were catalogued under a study of T cells in Graves' hyperthyroidism and ophthalmopathy. That source notes: Researchers ran a first-round RT-PCR on the TCR CDR3 using the HTBI primer set.

The receptor's source is a woman aged 25 to 45 with Graves disease. The sequenced sample was peripheral blood mononuclear cells (PBMCs), obtained at new diagnosis, from a patient treated with antithyroid drugs. J is TRBJ1-2 and V is TRBV27, with TRBD1 as a possible D gene (5 bases). The CDR3 here is CASSRSGAGITNYGYTF. The CDR3 DNA reads TGTGCCAGCAGCCGAAGCGGGGCTGGGATCACTAACTATGGCTACACCTTC.